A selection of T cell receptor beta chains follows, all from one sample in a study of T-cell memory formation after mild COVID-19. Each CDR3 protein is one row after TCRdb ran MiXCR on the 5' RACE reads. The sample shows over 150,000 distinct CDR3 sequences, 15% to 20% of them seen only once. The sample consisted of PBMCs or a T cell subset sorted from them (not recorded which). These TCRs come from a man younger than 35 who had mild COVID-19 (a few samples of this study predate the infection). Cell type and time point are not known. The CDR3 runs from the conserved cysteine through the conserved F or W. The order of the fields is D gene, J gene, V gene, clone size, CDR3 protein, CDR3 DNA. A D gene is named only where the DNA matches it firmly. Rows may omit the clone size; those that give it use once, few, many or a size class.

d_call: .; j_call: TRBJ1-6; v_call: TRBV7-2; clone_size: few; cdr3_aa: CASSLPFTPLHF; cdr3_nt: TGTGCCAGCAGCCTGCCGTTCACACCCCTCCACTTT
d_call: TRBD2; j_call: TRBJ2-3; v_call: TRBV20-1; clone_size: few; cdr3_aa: CSASPAGSSTDTQYF; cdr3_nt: TGCAGTGCTAGCCCAGCGGGGAGTAGCACAGATACGCAGTATTTT
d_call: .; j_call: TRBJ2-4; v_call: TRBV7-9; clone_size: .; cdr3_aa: CASSPTGTAKNIQYF; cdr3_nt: TGTGCCAGCAGCCCCACCGGGACGGCCAAAAACATTCAGTACTTC
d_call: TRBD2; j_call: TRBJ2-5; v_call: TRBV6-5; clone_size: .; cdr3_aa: CASSWRRVTSGVKETQYF; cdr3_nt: TGTGCCAGCAGTTGGCGTAGAGTAACTAGCGGGGTGAAAGAGACCCAGTACTTC
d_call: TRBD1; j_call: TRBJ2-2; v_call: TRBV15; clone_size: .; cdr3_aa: CATSGRGRGQKRTGELFF; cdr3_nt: TGTGCCACCAGCGGACGAGGCAGGGGGCAGAAAAGGACCGGGGAGCTGTTTTTT
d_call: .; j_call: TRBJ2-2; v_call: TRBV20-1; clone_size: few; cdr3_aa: CSARVAARFPGELFF; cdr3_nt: TGCAGTGCTAGAGTGGCGGCTAGATTCCCCGGGGAGCTGTTTTTT
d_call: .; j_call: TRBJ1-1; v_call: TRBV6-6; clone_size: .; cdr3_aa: CASSYHLVGENTEAFF; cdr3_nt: TGTGCCAGCAGTTACCACTTGGTAGGTGAGAACACTGAAGCTTTCTTT
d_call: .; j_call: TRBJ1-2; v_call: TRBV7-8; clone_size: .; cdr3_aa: CASSLRGVKGYTF; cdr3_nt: TGTGCCAGCAGCTTACGGGGAGTTAAAGGCTACACCTTC
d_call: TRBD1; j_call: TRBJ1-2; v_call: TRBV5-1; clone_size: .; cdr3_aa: CASSPGQAYSWGYTF; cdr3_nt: TGCGCCAGCAGCCCGGGACAGGCATATTCGTGGGGCTACACCTTC
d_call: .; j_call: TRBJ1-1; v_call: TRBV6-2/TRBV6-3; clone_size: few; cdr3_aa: CASSAHLEAFF; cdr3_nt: TGTGCCAGCAGCGCACACCTTGAAGCTTTCTTT